The source of this T cell receptor beta chain is a study of cytomegalovirus exposure and HLA in healthy donors. Study as a whole: In an early release, HLA-typed donors contributed roughly 85 million unique TCR sequences.

With respect to this clone: As yet, its antigen is unknown.

Overall study results and limits: Some TCR beta chains (more than 150 of them) were listed as cytomegalovirus-associated.

The PCR had 60 Vbeta and 13 Jbeta primers. Generated by immunoSEQ multiplex PCR, the TCRdb table keeps only in-frame clones and is missing some. The sample shows more than 95,000 clones, under 90% of them seen only once. V dropped 1 base and J dropped 5 bases, with 16 bases sitting between them. This CDR3 spans 15 amino acids. Per the germline V gene, CDR1 is SGHDT and CDR2 is YYEEEE. The origin of this receptor is a woman in her 40s in good health and CMV-seropositive. The chain links TRBV5-6 to TRBJ2-7; D is possibly TRBD1 (6 bases). The specimen sequenced was PBMCs. DNA of the CDR3: TGTGCCAGCAGCTTGAGGGGGTCCCATCGGGACGAGCAGTACTTC. It translates to CASSLRGSHRDEQYF.